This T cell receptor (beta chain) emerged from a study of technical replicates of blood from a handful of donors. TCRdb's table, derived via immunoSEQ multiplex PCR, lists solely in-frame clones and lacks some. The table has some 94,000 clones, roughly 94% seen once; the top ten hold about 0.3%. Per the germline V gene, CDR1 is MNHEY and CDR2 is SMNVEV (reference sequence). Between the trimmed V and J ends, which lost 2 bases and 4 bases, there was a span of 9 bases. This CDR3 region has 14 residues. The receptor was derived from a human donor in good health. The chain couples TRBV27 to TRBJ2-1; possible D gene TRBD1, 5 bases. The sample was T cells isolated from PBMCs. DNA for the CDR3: TGTGCCAGCAGTTTAATCTCAGGGTACAATGAGCAGTTCTTC. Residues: CASSLISGYNEQFF.